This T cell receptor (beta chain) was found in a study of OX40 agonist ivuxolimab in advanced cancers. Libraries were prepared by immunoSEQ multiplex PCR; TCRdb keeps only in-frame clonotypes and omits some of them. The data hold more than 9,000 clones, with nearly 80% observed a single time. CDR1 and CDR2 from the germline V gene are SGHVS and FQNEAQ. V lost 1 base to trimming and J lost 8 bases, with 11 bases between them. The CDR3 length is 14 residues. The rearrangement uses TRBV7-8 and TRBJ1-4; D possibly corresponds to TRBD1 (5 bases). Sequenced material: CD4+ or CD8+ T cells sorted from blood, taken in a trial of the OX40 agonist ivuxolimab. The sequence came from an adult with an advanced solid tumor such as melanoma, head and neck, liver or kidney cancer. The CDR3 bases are TGTGCCAGCAGCTTAGGGGACGCAGAAGAAAAACTGTTTTTT. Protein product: CASSLGDAEEKLFF. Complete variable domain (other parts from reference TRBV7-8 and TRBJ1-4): GAGVSQSPRYKVAKRGQDVALRCDPISGHVSLFWYQQALGQGPEFLTYFQNEAQLDKSGLPSDRFFAERPEGSVSTLKIQRTQQEDSAVYLCASSLGDAEEKLFFGSGTQLSVL.